Listed below are T cell receptor beta chains from one sample, sequenced in a study of T cells in Graves' hyperthyroidism and ophthalmopathy. TCRdb re-called the multiplex PCR reads with MiXCR, one entry per CDR3 protein. Among approximately 500,000 distinct CDR3 sequences listed, 46% were seen once. The sequenced sample consisted of peripheral blood or thyroid tissue (not recorded which). All receptors derive from a woman aged 18-30 years with Graves' hyperthyroidism. CDR3s include the opening cysteine and the closing phenylalanine or tryptophan. Each record gives: D gene, CDR3 length, V gene, clone size, J gene, CDR3 protein, CDR3 DNA. D genes are given only for firm matches. Rows may omit the clone size; those that give it use once, few, many or a size class.

D gene: NA
CDR3 length: 11
V gene: TRBV27
clone size: many
J gene: TRBJ1-2
CDR3 protein: CAIMGGGGYTF
CDR3 DNA: TGTGCCATCATGGGAGGAGGCGGCTACACCTTC

D gene: TRBD2
CDR3 length: 14
V gene: TRBV29-1
clone size: NA
J gene: TRBJ2-7
CDR3 protein: CSVHFGRGEDEQYF
CDR3 DNA: TGCAGCGTTCACTTCGGACGGGGGGAGGACGAGCAGTACTTC

D gene: NA
CDR3 length: 15
V gene: TRBV25-1
clone size: NA
J gene: TRBJ1-1
CDR3 protein: CASVQGAKRNTEAFF
CDR3 DNA: TGTGCCAGCGTCCAGGGAGCGAAAAGAAACACTGAAGCTTTCTTT

D gene: NA
CDR3 length: 15
V gene: TRBV20-1
clone size: NA
J gene: TRBJ1-1
CDR3 protein: CSARAIQGKNTKAFF
CDR3 DNA: TGCAGTGCTAGGGCCATACAGGGCAAGAACACAAAAGCTTTCTTT

D gene: NA
CDR3 length: 16
V gene: TRBV6-1
clone size: NA
J gene: TRBJ1-1
CDR3 protein: CASSSLGGRDLSEAFF
CDR3 DNA: TGTGCCAGCAGCTCACTAGGGGGGCGGGATCTGTCTGAAGCTTTCTTT

D gene: NA
CDR3 length: 14
V gene: TRBV29-1
clone size: NA
J gene: TRBJ2-7
CDR3 protein: CSVDQGYSYNEQLF
CDR3 DNA: TGCAGCGTTGATCAGGGGTACTCCTACAATGAGCAGCTCTTC

D gene: TRBD1
CDR3 length: 12
V gene: TRBV10-3
clone size: NA
J gene: TRBJ2-5
CDR3 protein: CATQDRGETQYF
CDR3 DNA: TGTGCCACCCAGGACAGGGGAGAGACCCAGTACTTC

D gene: NA
CDR3 length: 12
V gene: TRBV5-1
clone size: many
J gene: TRBJ2-5
CDR3 protein: CASSLNQETQYF
CDR3 DNA: TGTGCCAGCAGCTTAAACCAAGAGACCCAGTACTTC

D gene: NA
CDR3 length: 13
V gene: TRBV6-2/TRBV6-3
clone size: many
J gene: TRBJ1-2
CDR3 protein: CASTRTAPDGYTF
CDR3 DNA: TGTGCCAGCACCCGGACGGCCCCGGATGGCTACACCTTC

D gene: NA
CDR3 length: 14
V gene: TRBV2
clone size: many
J gene: TRBJ1-4
CDR3 protein: CASSESSTNEKLFF
CDR3 DNA: TGTGCCAGCAGTGAGTCTTCAACTAATGAAAAACTGTTTTTT

D gene: TRBD2
CDR3 length: 13
V gene: TRBV11-2
clone size: NA
J gene: TRBJ2-7
CDR3 protein: CVSSSRTAGARWF
CDR3 DNA: TGTGTTAGCAGCTCTCGAACAGCGGGAGCCCGATGGTTC

D gene: TRBD2
CDR3 length: 14
V gene: TRBV7-8
clone size: many
J gene: TRBJ2-7
CDR3 protein: CASSSSAGGYEQYF
CDR3 DNA: TGTGCCAGCAGCTCATCAGCGGGAGGGTACGAGCAGTACTTC

D gene: TRBD1
CDR3 length: 13
V gene: TRBV18
clone size: many
J gene: TRBJ2-7
CDR3 protein: CASSRGQGYEQYF
CDR3 DNA: TGTGCCAGCTCCCGTGGACAGGGCTACGAGCAGTACTTC

D gene: TRBD2
CDR3 length: 17
V gene: TRBV7-3
clone size: NA
J gene: TRBJ2-5
CDR3 protein: CASSLTMASGILETQYF
CDR3 DNA: TGTGCCAGCAGCTTAACAATGGCTAGCGGGATCTTGGAGACCCAGTACTTC

D gene: NA
CDR3 length: 17
V gene: TRBV20-1
clone size: NA
J gene: TRBJ1-1
CDR3 protein: CSASPLAGGLGNTEAFF
CDR3 DNA: TGCAGTGCTTCCCCCTTAGCGGGAGGGCTCGGGAACACTGAAGCTTTCTTT

D gene: NA
CDR3 length: 16
V gene: TRBV7-9
clone size: few
J gene: TRBJ2-1
CDR3 protein: CASRDTTGAQRDEQFF
CDR3 DNA: TGTGCCAGCAGAGACACCACTGGTGCCCAGCGGGATGAGCAGTTCTTC

D gene: NA
CDR3 length: 13
V gene: TRBV15
clone size: many
J gene: TRBJ1-1
CDR3 protein: CATSRPLRAEAFF
CDR3 DNA: TGTGCCACCAGCAGACCTCTGCGGGCAGAAGCTTTCTTT

D gene: NA
CDR3 length: 14
V gene: TRBV4-1
clone size: many
J gene: TRBJ2-7
CDR3 protein: CASSQDTRTYEQYF
CDR3 DNA: TGCGCCAGCAGCCAAGATACCAGGACCTACGAGCAGTACTTC

D gene: NA
CDR3 length: 14
V gene: TRBV2
clone size: many
J gene: TRBJ2-5
CDR3 protein: CASSELEVQETQYF
CDR3 DNA: TGTGCCAGCAGTGAATTGGAGGTCCAAGAGACCCAGTACTTC

D gene: TRBD1
CDR3 length: 16
V gene: TRBV5-1
clone size: NA
J gene: TRBJ2-7
CDR3 protein: CASSLGLGQGDYEQYF
CDR3 DNA: TGCGCCAGCAGCTTGGGTTTGGGACAGGGAGACTACGAGCAGTACTTC

D gene: TRBD1
CDR3 length: 15
V gene: TRBV2
clone size: few
J gene: TRBJ1-1
CDR3 protein: CASSSGTAANTEAFF
CDR3 DNA: TGTGCCAGCAGTTCCGGGACAGCAGCGAACACTGAAGCTTTCTTT

D gene: TRBD1
CDR3 length: 15
V gene: TRBV12-3/TRBV12-4
clone size: many
J gene: TRBJ1-2
CDR3 protein: CASSFGRRGPDGYTF
CDR3 DNA: TGTGCCAGCAGTTTTGGTAGGAGGGGGCCCGATGGCTACACCTTC

D gene: NA
CDR3 length: 14
V gene: TRBV12-3/TRBV12-4
clone size: NA
J gene: TRBJ2-5
CDR3 protein: CASSSEGTGQTQYF
CDR3 DNA: TGTGCCAGCAGTTCTGAGGGGACTGGGCAGACCCAGTACTTC

D gene: NA
CDR3 length: 14
V gene: TRBV5-4
clone size: NA
J gene: TRBJ2-5
CDR3 protein: CASSLMGGQETQYF
CDR3 DNA: TGTGCCAGCAGCTTGATGGGAGGCCAAGAGACCCAGTACTTC

D gene: TRBD1
CDR3 length: 15
V gene: TRBV10-3
clone size: NA
J gene: TRBJ1-2
CDR3 protein: CAISGTGATNYGYTF
CDR3 DNA: TGTGCCATCAGTGGGACAGGGGCGACCAACTATGGCTACACCTTC

D gene: NA
CDR3 length: 14
V gene: TRBV28
clone size: few
J gene: TRBJ1-2
CDR3 protein: CASSLGDANYGYTF
CDR3 DNA: TGTGCCAGCAGTTTAGGGGACGCTAACTATGGCTACACCTTC

D gene: NA
CDR3 length: 13
V gene: TRBV5-5
clone size: many
J gene: TRBJ1-5
CDR3 protein: CASSRNLNQPQHF
CDR3 DNA: TGTGCCAGCAGCCGGAATTTGAATCAGCCCCAGCATTTT

D gene: TRBD1
CDR3 length: 12
V gene: TRBV20-1
clone size: NA
J gene: TRBJ1-6
CDR3 protein: CRDGTVNSPLHF
CDR3 DNA: TGCAGGGACGGGACAGTAAATTCACCCCTCCACTTT

D gene: TRBD2
CDR3 length: 14
V gene: TRBV2
clone size: NA
J gene: TRBJ2-7
CDR3 protein: CASGWTSGSTRQYF
CDR3 DNA: TGTGCCAGCGGATGGACTAGCGGGAGTACAAGGCAGTACTTC

D gene: TRBD2
CDR3 length: 15
V gene: TRBV4-1
clone size: many
J gene: TRBJ2-7
CDR3 protein: CASSQGPAGGGEQYF
CDR3 DNA: TGCGCCAGCAGCCAAGGTCCGGCGGGAGGGGGCGAGCAGTACTTC

D gene: NA
CDR3 length: 11
V gene: TRBV6-1
clone size: NA
J gene: TRBJ1-3
CDR3 protein: CASSLGSTIYF
CDR3 DNA: TGTGCCAGCAGTCTGGGAAGTACCATATATTTT

D gene: NA
CDR3 length: 14
V gene: TRBV20-1
clone size: NA
J gene: TRBJ2-2
CDR3 protein: CSARGYRAGGELFF
CDR3 DNA: TGCAGTGCTAGAGGTTATCGTGCGGGAGGGGAGCTGTTTTTT

D gene: NA
CDR3 length: 14
V gene: TRBV3-1
clone size: many
J gene: TRBJ2-5
CDR3 protein: CASSPTPSQETQYF
CDR3 DNA: TGTGCCAGCAGCCCGACACCTAGCCAAGAGACCCAGTACTTC

D gene: TRBD1
CDR3 length: 16
V gene: TRBV25-1
clone size: NA
J gene: TRBJ2-5
CDR3 protein: CASSETGGVQGETQYF
CDR3 DNA: TGTGCCAGCAGTGAAACAGGGGGCGTCCAAGGAGAGACCCAGTACTTC

D gene: NA
CDR3 length: 13
V gene: TRBV7-4
clone size: many
J gene: TRBJ2-7
CDR3 protein: CASSLRGAREQYF
CDR3 DNA: TGTGCCAGCAGCTTGAGGGGAGCCCGGGAGCAGTACTTC

D gene: NA
CDR3 length: 16
V gene: TRBV18
clone size: many
J gene: TRBJ1-2
CDR3 protein: CASSALSGELNYGYTF
CDR3 DNA: TGTGCCAGCTCAGCCCTCTCCGGGGAGCTTAACTATGGCTACACCTTC

D gene: TRBD2
CDR3 length: 14
V gene: TRBV2
clone size: NA
J gene: TRBJ2-7
CDR3 protein: CASSGSGRAGEQYF
CDR3 DNA: TGTGCCAGCAGTGGAAGCGGGAGGGCTGGGGAGCAGTACTTC

D gene: NA
CDR3 length: 13
V gene: TRBV29-1
clone size: NA
J gene: TRBJ2-7
CDR3 protein: CSVGAGTSYEQYF
CDR3 DNA: TGCAGCGTTGGTGCAGGGACTTCCTACGAGCAGTACTTC

D gene: NA
CDR3 length: 12
V gene: TRBV9
clone size: once
J gene: TRBJ1-2
CDR3 protein: CASSPAEYGYTF
CDR3 DNA: TGTGCCAGCAGTCCGGCGGAGTATGGCTACACCTTC

D gene: TRBD2
CDR3 length: 14
V gene: TRBV6-6
clone size: many
J gene: TRBJ2-5
CDR3 protein: CASSWTSGRETQYF
CDR3 DNA: TGTGCCAGCAGTTGGACTAGCGGGAGAGAGACCCAGTACTTC

D gene: NA
CDR3 length: 14
V gene: TRBV20-1
clone size: NA
J gene: TRBJ2-3
CDR3 protein: CSAREGLRGYTQYF
CDR3 DNA: TGCAGTGCTAGAGAAGGACTCCGAGGTTATACGCAGTATTTT

D gene: NA
CDR3 length: 13
V gene: TRBV20-1
clone size: once
J gene: TRBJ1-1
CDR3 protein: CSAASAGVTEAFF
CDR3 DNA: TGCAGCGCTGCGAGCGCGGGGGTAACTGAAGCTTTCTTT

D gene: NA
CDR3 length: 12
V gene: TRBV7-2
clone size: NA
J gene: TRBJ1-1
CDR3 protein: CASSQDGAGAFF
CDR3 DNA: TGTGCCAGCAGCCAAGATGGGGCGGGAGCTTTCTTT

D gene: TRBD2
CDR3 length: 16
V gene: TRBV19
clone size: NA
J gene: TRBJ2-5
CDR3 protein: CASSQTSDGTGETQYF
CDR3 DNA: TGTGCCAGCAGCCAGACTAGCGATGGAACCGGGGAGACCCAGTACTTC

D gene: NA
CDR3 length: 13
V gene: TRBV12-3/TRBV12-4
clone size: NA
J gene: TRBJ1-3
CDR3 protein: CASVFGSGNTIYF
CDR3 DNA: TGTGCCAGCGTATTTGGCTCTGGAAACACCATATATTTT

D gene: NA
CDR3 length: 13
V gene: TRBV3-1
clone size: NA
J gene: TRBJ2-2
CDR3 protein: CASSQGKLGELFF
CDR3 DNA: TGTGCCAGCAGCCAAGGAAAACTCGGGGAGCTGTTTTTT

D gene: TRBD1
CDR3 length: 15
V gene: TRBV4-1
clone size: NA
J gene: TRBJ1-4
CDR3 protein: CASSQSGQGGEKLFF
CDR3 DNA: TGCGCCAGCAGCCAATCGGGACAGGGGGGTGAAAAACTGTTTTTT

D gene: NA
CDR3 length: 13
V gene: TRBV19
clone size: many
J gene: TRBJ1-1
CDR3 protein: CASSPQGFAEAFF
CDR3 DNA: TGTGCCAGTAGTCCTCAGGGATTCGCTGAAGCTTTCTTT

D gene: NA
CDR3 length: 14
V gene: TRBV29-1
clone size: many
J gene: TRBJ1-3
CDR3 protein: CSVASGGVGNTIYF
CDR3 DNA: TGCAGCGTTGCATCCGGGGGGGTTGGAAACACCATATATTTT

D gene: TRBD2
CDR3 length: 17
V gene: TRBV2
clone size: NA
J gene: TRBJ2-5
CDR3 protein: CASSEGASGTTAETQYF
CDR3 DNA: TGTGCCAGCAGTGAAGGGGCTAGCGGGACGACGGCGGAGACCCAGTACTTC

D gene: TRBD1
CDR3 length: 14
V gene: TRBV9
clone size: many
J gene: TRBJ1-5
CDR3 protein: CASSVEQGTQPQHF
CDR3 DNA: TGTGCCAGCAGCGTAGAACAGGGGACTCAGCCCCAGCATTTT

D gene: TRBD2
CDR3 length: 16
V gene: TRBV7-3
clone size: NA
J gene: TRBJ2-1
CDR3 protein: CASSLRGTTPYNEQFF
CDR3 DNA: TGTGCCAGCAGCTTACGTGGGACTACCCCGTACAATGAGCAGTTCTTC

D gene: TRBD1
CDR3 length: 14
V gene: TRBV27
clone size: NA
J gene: TRBJ1-2
CDR3 protein: CASSLYPSGGGYTF
CDR3 DNA: TGTGCCAGCAGTTTATATCCTTCAGGGGGCGGCTACACCTTC